This TCR beta chain was profiled in a study of CD8 T cells in ankylosing spondylitis. Quantitative 5'-RACE was performed with molecular barcodes, and it yielded the TCR beta libraries. TCRdb used MiXCR to reprocess the 5' RACE reads, holding one entry per CDR3 protein. The sample has roughly 350,000 distinct CDR3 sequences; approximately 8.2% are singletons. V was shortened by 7 bases and J by 3 bases, with 12 bases between the two germline ends. Germline V gene data show CDR1 as LNHDA and CDR2 as SQIVND (reference sequence). CDR3 size: 13 residues. About this clonotype itself: Its antigen is currently unknown.

Points from the study as a whole: Existing reports had already noted some motif variants in reactive arthritis synovial fluid and blood. A motif of fewer than ten highly homologous TCR beta variants was seen as apparently characteristic of ankylosing spondylitis blood. Disease-linked clones reportedly showed significant enrichment in matched ankylosing spondylitis synovial fluid. Peripheral blood held disease-linked clones only at relatively low frequency, and these were CD8+.

The rearrangement joins TRBV19 to TRBJ1-2; D remains unclear. The sequence derives from a male donor with ankylosing spondylitis. The sample was blood, either unsorted or a sorted T cell fraction (not recorded which). Here the CDR3 reads CASMGRLDYGYTF. DNA for the CDR3: TGTGCCAGTATGGGCAGACTTGACTATGGCTACACCTTC.